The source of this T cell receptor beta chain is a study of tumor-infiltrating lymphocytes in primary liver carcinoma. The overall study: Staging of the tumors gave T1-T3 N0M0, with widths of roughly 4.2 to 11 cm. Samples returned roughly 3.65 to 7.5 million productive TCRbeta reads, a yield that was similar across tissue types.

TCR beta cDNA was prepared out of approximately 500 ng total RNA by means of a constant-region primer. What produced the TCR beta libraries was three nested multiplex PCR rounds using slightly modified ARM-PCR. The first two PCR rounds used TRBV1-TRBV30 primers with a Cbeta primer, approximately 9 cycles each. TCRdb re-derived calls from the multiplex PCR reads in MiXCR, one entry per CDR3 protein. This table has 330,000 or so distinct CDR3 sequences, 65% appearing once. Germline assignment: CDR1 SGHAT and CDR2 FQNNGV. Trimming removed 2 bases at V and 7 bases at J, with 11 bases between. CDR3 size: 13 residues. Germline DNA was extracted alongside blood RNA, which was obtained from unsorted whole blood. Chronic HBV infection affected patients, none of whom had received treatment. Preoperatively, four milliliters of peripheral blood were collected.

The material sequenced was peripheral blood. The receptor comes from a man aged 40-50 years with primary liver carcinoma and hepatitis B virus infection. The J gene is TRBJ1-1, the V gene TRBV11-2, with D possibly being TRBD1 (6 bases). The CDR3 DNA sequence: TGTGCCAGCAGCTTACTCGGACAGTGTGAAGCTTTCTTT. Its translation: CASSLLGQCEAFF.